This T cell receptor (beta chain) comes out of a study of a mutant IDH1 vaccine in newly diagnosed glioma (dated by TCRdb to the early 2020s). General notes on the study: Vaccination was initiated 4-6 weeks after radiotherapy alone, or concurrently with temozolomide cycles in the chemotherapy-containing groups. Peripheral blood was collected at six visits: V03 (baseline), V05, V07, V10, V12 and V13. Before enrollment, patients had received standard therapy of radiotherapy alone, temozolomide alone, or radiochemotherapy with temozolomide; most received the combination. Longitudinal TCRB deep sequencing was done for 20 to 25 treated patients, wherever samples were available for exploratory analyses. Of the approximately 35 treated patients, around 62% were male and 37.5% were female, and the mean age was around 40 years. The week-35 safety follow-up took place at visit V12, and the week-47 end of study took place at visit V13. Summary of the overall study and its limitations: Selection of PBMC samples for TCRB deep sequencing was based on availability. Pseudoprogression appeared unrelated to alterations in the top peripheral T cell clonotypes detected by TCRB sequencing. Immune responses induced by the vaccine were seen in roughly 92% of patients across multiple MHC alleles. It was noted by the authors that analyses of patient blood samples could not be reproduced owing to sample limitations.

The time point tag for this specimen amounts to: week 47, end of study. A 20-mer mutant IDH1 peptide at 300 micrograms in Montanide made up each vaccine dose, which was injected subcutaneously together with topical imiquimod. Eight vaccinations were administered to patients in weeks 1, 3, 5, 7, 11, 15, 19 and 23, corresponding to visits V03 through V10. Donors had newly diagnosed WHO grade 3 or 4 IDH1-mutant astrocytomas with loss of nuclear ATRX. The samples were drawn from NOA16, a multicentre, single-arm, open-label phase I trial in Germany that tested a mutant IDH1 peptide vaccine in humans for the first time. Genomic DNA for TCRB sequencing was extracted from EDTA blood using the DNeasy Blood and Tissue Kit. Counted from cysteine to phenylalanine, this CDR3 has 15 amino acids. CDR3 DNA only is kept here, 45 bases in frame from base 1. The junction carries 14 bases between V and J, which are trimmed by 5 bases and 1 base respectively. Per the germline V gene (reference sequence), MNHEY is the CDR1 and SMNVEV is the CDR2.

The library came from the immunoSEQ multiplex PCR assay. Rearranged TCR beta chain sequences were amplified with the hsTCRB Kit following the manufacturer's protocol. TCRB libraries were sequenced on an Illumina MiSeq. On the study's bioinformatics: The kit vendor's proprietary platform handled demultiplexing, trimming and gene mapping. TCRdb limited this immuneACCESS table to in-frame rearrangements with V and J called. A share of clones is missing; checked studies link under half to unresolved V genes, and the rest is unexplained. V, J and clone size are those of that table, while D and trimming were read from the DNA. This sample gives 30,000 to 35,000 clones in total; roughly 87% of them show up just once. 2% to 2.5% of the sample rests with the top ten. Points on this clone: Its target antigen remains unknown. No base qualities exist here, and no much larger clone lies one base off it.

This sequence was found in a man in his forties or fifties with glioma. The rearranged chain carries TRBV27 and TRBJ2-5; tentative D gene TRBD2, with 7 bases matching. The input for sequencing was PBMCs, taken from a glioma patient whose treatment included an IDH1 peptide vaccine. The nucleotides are TGTGCCAGCAGTCCCCAGGGGAGGGCCCAAGAGACCCAGTACTTC. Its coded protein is CASSPQGRAQETQYF.